The sequence of this T cell receptor beta chain was determined in a study of T cell repertoires in cytomegalovirus infection. This CDR3 comprises 15 residues. The germline V gene encodes CDR1 SGHRS and CDR2 YFSETQ. V lost 5 bases, J lost 3 bases, and 17 bases lay in between. This clonotype was seen many times. MiXCR, applied by TCRdb to the reads, yields one record per CDR3 protein. The sample shows roughly 310,000 distinct CDR3 sequences, 17% of them seen only once. The receptor was isolated from a human donor in good health (CMV status not recorded). Some clones in this sample may be carry-over from other donors' samples. The sample was PBMCs. V usage is TRBV5-1 and J usage is TRBJ1-1; no firm D call. CDR3 nucleotides: TGCGCCAGCAGGTATCTCTCCGTGGTAGACACTGAAGCTTTCTTT. This sequence encodes CASRYLSVVDTEAFF. Full variable domain (outside the CDR3, taken from reference TRBV5-1 and TRBJ1-1): KAGVTQTPRYLIKTRGQQVTLSCSPISGHRSVSWYQQTPGQGLQFLFEYFSETQRNKGNFPGRFSGRQFSNSRSEMNVSTLELGDSALYLCASRYLSVVDTEAFFGQGTRLTVV.